Given below is one T cell receptor (beta chain) in context. This clone showed up just once. Its antigen is unknown. Base qualities are missing; no much larger clone stands one base away. The data originate from a study of cytomegalovirus exposure and HLA in healthy donors (dated by TCRdb to 2016 to 2017). With regard to the full study: In an earlier analysis of some 610 of the donors, roughly 300 Gb of sequence data and approximately 100 million unique TCR beta sequences from about 190 million T cells were reported. Among about 400 genotyped donors of the cohort, an average of approximately 220,000 unique TCR beta nucleotide sequences was sequenced per donor, of which roughly 18% were non-productive. Every discovery cohort repertoire had been produced on one sequencing platform. A later genetic analysis took genome-wide SNP genotypes for 398 of the 666 donors and used that subset as a discovery cohort. To decide whether each TCR beta V gene segment behaved as functional or pseudogenic, an earlier analysis of some 600 of the donors relied on high-throughput TCR beta sequencing. In the later analysis, no new phenotypic data were used to find candidate immune exposures; instead, reliance was placed on TCR beta sequences and their occurrence across donors. A few DR-DQ haplotypes were handled as single units for association and clustering because linkage in the cohort was strong. A later analysis re-analyzed previously published TCR beta repertoires from 550 to 700 donors and added high-resolution HLA genotyping to study TCR occurrence patterns. The number of donors typed differed by locus, with roughly 620-640 for A, B, C, DRB1 and DQB1, roughly 520 for DQA1, under 610 for DPA1, and some 470 for DPB1. To predict cytomegalovirus infection status, the study combined high-throughput TCR immunosequencing, statistical association of individual TCRs with disease status, and machine learning. Along with the roughly 610-subject first cohort, a separate validation cohort of over a hundred different subjects was used. The study aimed to test whether signatures of past pathogen exposure could be identified by cataloging public T cell receptors. HLA typing included class I and class II loci at four-digit resolution. The genetic ancestry cluster associated with self-reported Caucasian donors included 81% of the roughly 390 genotyped donors. Donor age, sex, ethnicity and CMV serostatus were compiled alongside the repertoire data. The study profiled the T cell repertoires of 666 subjects by immunosequencing and related them to cytomegalovirus serostatus. An early release that covered some 640 HLA-typed donors contained about 300 gigabases of sequencing data and tens of millions of unique TCR sequences.

The library came from the immunoSEQ multiplex PCR assay. For the multiplex PCR, a mixture combining 60 forward primers for TCR Vbeta segments and 13 reverse primers for TCR Jbeta segments was used. A multiplex PCR assay on genomic DNA amplified the CDR3 region of rearranged TCR beta genes. Amplified TCR beta libraries were sequenced as 87-base-pair reads on the Illumina HiSeq System. Turning to the authors' computational methods: A later analysis counted about 80 million unique TCR beta chains across the 690 or so repertoires, and some 12 million of these chains were shared by at least two donors. A nearest-neighbor algorithm error-corrected the raw reads and collapsed the reads into unique sequences, merging closely related sequences to remove PCR and sequencing errors. V, D and J gene segments were assigned by aligning CDR3 sequences to IMGT reference sequences. For a sequence to be retained, a match of at least six nucleotides to both a V gene segment and a J gene segment was required. A rearrangement was called productive if the CDR3 had no stop codons and remained in frame with V and J, and every other rearrangement was called non-productive. Following IMGT convention, CDR3 was defined as the stretch from the second conserved V-encoded cysteine up to the conserved J-encoded phenylalanine. In an earlier analysis of 587 of the donors, sequences lacking an unambiguous match to a single V gene segment were excluded. An earlier analysis of approximately 590 of the donors called V segments functional above 56.7% productive rearrangements and segregating when the between-donor standard deviation exceeded 5%. A statistical classification framework was built for diagnosing cytomegalovirus status from the catalog of TCR beta chain sequences. V and J gene assignment, in a later analysis, came from comparing TCR nucleotide sequences with IMGT/GENE-DB human TR gene sequences. Using the TCRdist pipeline, a later analysis assigned CDR3 sequences along with most-parsimonious VDJ recombination scenarios. In a later analysis, each TCR beta chain was defined by its CDR3 amino acid sequence together with its V-gene family, and reads without a unique V-gene family were excluded. As a way to deal with suspected cross-contamination and a sequencing artifact, a later analysis dropped under 600 nucleotide sequences that were highly shared and had low generation probability. For each public chain, a later analysis derived a clonal expansion index from normalized ranks of inferred template counts within each repertoire. Generation probabilities in a later analysis came from a VDJ recombination model fitted to out-of-frame rearrangements, and those results were checked against IGoR. In a later analysis, hypergeometric tests were used to score TCR-TCR, TCR-HLA and TCR-CMV co-occurrence, with a repertoire-size bias correction applied to TCR pairs. To estimate false discovery rates, a later analysis permuted the HLA or CMV assignments 20 times. In a later analysis, co-occurring TCRs were grouped using DBSCAN, and TCRdist sequence similarity was added for clustering within HLA-allele-positive subsets. Repertoires with fewer than 30,000 or more than 120,000 public chains, plus five repertoires with anomalous nucleotide sharing, were excluded from co-occurrence clustering. The table was pulled from immuneACCESS by TCRdb, which kept in-frame rearrangements only. Such tables lose some clones; where checked, under half of the loss comes from unresolved V genes, and the rest has no known cause. V, J and clone size were drawn from that table, and D and trimming were deduced from the DNA. Within this sample are around 120,000 clones, with roughly 69% of them counted one time only. Of the sample, about 3% is held by the ten largest clones.

The cohort consisted of 600 or so healthy bone marrow donors. At the time of sampling, every cohort member was nominally healthy, though immune exposures that went unrecorded were likely present. Of the 610 or so cohort members, approximately 280 had positive CMV serostatus and about 360 had negative CMV serostatus, and CMV serostatus was not recorded for the donor. Each donor provided a peripheral blood sample, and peripheral blood mononuclear cells were used for TCR beta sequencing. The Qiagen DNeasy Blood Extraction Kit was used to extract genomic DNA from the blood cell samples. Study-wide findings and limitations: Compared with equally common non-associated chains, HLA-associated TCR beta chains in a later analysis were more clonally expanded and had lower generation probabilities. According to a later analysis, most CMV-associated TCR beta chains appeared to be HLA-restricted, and the HLA associations seemed to be driven largely by CMV exposure. Correlated functional status among segregating V segments might be attributable to linkage disequilibrium, but an unknown experimental factor could not be ruled out. In a later genetic analysis, a missense DCLRE1C variant was associated with V-gene and J-gene trimming of TCR beta chains, and the association was replicated in an independent cohort. For the cohort, immune exposure information was limited to CMV serostatus. Broadly in line with IMGT annotations, most TCR beta V segments showed up in productive rearrangements about 87% or about 30% of the time in an earlier analysis of around 550 of the donors. A further reported finding was that TCR beta sequences accurately predicted the HLA-A and HLA-B alleles for most subjects in the first cohort. According to a later genetic analysis, donors in an Asian-associated ancestry cluster had fewer N-insertions in productive TCRs than the approximately 630-donor mean. Because HLA typing was unavailable for some donors at each locus, only the typed subset was used in association tests. The sequencing pipeline was judged likely to have produced a cluster of highly shared sequence variants as a technical artifact. The cohort was sequenced for TCR beta chains only, and without alpha or paired-chain data the features that could be detected were limited. When HLA alleles, especially DR and DQ, strongly co-occurred, TCR associations were difficult to assign to individual alleles. In a later analysis, TCR association rates were found to vary across HLA loci, with the most associated TCRs seen for DRB1 alleles and the fewest for HLA-C alleles. It was suggested by the authors that the approach could potentially be generalized to other disease states and immunological phenotypes. While some public TCRs were present in many individuals, most TCR sequences turned up only very rarely across donors. In vitro tests confirmed that a few of the cytomegalovirus-associated TCR beta chains recognize cytomegalovirus antigens. The earlier analysis of 587 of the donors excluded roughly 17 rarely observed V segments, including chromosome 9 orphons, because counts were too low. Presence/absence analyses assumed roughly uniform sequencing depth across donors, an assumption that may not hold. Specific HLA alleles were associated with roughly 17,000 TCR beta sequences at a false discovery rate of 0.05 in a later analysis. The classifier was reported to diagnose cytomegalovirus status with high specificity and sensitivity in both the original cohort and the validation cohort. In the study, 150 to 200 TCR beta chains were listed as associated with cytomegalovirus. A later analysis reported that several top co-occurrence clusters appeared linked to parvovirus B19, influenza, CMV and Epstein-Barr virus.

This TCR was recovered from a human donor in good health. Input material: PBMCs.

The nucleotide sequence is given as TGTGCCAGCAGCGCCGCCGGGGGGGGGTTATCCTACGAGCAGTACTTC. Its translation reads: CASSAAGGGLSYEQYF. The receptor chain draws on TRBV9 and TRBJ2-7, and 8 junction bases match TRBD2. The CDR3 measures 16 amino acids from cysteine to phenylalanine. The read is trimmed to its CDR3 DNA, 48 bases read in frame from base 1. Germline trimming amounts to 3 bases on V and 1 base on J, with 9 as the count of junction bases outside the gene matches. Sequences SGDLS (CDR1) and YYNGEE (CDR2) are obtained from the germline V gene. Beyond the CDR3, the reference TRBV9 and TRBJ2-7 genes provide the residues; the full variable domain reads: DSGVTQTPKHLITATGQRVTLRCSPRSGDLSVYWYQQSLDQGLQFLIQYYNGEERAKGNILERFSAQQFPDLHSELNLSSLELGDSALYFCASSAAGGGLSYEQYFGPGTRLTVT.